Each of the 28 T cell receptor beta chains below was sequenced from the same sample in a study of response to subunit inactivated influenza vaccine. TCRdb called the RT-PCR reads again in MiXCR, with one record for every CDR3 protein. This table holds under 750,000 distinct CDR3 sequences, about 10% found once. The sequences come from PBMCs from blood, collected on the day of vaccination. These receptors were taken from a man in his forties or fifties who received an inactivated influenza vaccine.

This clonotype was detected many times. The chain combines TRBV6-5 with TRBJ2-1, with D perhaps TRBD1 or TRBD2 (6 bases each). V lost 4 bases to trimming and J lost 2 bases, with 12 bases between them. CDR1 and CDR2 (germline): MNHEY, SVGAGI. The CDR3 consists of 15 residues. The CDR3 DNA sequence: TGTGCCAGCAGTTGGGGGGACATCCCCTACAATGAGCAGTTCTTC. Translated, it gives CASSWGDIPYNEQFF.

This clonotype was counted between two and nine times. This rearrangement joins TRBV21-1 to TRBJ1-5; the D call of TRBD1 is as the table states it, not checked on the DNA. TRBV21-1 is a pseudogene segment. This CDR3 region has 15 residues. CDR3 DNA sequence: TGTGCCAGCAGCAAAGATTCGGGGGGCAATCAGCCCCAGCATTTT. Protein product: CASSKDSGGNQPQHF.

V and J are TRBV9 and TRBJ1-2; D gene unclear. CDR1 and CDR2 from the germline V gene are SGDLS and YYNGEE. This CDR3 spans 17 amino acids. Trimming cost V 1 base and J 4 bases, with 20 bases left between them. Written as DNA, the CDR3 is TGTGCCAGCAGCGTAAACTCGCGAAGTGAAGAGATCTATGGCTACACCTTC. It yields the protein CASSVNSRSEEIYGYTF.

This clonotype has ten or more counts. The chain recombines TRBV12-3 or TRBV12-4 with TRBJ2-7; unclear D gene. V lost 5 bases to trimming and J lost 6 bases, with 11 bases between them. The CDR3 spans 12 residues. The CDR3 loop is CASSVLPFEQYF. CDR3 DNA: TGTGCCAGCAGTGTATTGCCCTTCGAGCAGTACTTC.

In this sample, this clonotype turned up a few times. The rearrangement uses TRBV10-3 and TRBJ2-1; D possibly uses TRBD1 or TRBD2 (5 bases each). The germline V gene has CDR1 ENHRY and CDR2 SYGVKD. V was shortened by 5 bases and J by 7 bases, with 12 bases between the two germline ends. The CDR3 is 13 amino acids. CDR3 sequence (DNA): TGTGCCATCAGTACTGGGGACGGAAATGAGCAGTTCTTC. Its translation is CAISTGDGNEQFF.

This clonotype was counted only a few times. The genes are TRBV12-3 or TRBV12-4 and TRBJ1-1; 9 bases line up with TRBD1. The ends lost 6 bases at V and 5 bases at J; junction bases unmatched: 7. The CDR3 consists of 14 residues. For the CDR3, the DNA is TGTGCCAGCAGGCAGACAGGGGGTGTAACTGAAGCTTTCTTT. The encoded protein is CASRQTGGVTEAFF.

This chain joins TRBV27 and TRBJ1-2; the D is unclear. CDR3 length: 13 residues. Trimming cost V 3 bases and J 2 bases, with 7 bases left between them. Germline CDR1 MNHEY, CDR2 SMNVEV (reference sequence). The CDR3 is CASSFAENYGYTF. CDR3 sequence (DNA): TGTGCCAGCAGTTTTGCGGAGAACTATGGCTACACCTTC.

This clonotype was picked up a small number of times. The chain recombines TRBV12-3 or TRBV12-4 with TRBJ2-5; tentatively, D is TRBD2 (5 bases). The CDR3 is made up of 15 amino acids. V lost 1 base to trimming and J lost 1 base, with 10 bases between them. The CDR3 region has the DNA TGTGCCAGCAGTTTAGACGGCGGGTTCCAAGAGACCCAGTACTTC. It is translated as CASSLDGGFQETQYF.

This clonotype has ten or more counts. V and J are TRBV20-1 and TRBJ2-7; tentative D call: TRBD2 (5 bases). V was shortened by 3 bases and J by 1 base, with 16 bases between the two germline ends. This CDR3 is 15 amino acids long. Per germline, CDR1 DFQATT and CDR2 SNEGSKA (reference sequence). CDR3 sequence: CSARRFRVASYEQYF. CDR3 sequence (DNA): TGCAGTGCTAGGAGGTTTCGAGTAGCGTCCTACGAGCAGTACTTC.

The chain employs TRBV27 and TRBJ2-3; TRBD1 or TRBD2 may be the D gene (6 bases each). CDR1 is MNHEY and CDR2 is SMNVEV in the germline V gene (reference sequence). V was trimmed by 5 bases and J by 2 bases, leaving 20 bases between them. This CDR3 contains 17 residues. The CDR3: CASSPIRGGPATDTQYF. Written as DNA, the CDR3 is TGTGCCAGCAGTCCAATTCGAGGGGGGCCTGCCACAGATACGCAGTATTTT.

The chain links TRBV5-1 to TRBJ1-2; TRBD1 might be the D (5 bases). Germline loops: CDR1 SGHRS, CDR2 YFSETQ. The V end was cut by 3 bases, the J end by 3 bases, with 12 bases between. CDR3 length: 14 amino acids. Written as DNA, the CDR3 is TGCGCCAGCAGCTCCTGGACGGGGGACTATGGCTACACCTTC. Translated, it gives CASSSWTGDYGYTF.

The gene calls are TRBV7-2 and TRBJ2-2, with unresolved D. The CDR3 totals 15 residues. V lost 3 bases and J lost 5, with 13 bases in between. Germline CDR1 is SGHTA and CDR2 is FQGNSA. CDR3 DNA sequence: TGTGCCAGCAGCTTGAACCCCATGAGGACCGGGGAGCTGTTTTTT. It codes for CASSLNPMRTGELFF.

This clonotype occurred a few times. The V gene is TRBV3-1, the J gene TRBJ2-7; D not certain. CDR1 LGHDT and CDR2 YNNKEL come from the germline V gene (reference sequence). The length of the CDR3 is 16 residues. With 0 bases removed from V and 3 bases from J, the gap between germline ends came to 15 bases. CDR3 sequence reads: CASSQDVRRPNYEQYF. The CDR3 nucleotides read TGTGCCAGCAGCCAAGATGTTCGGCGACCAAACTACGAGCAGTACTTC.

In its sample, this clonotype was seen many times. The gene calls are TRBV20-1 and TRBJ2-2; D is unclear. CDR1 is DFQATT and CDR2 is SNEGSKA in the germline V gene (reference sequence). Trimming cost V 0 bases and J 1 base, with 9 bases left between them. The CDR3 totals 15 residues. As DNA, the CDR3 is TGCAGTGCTAGAGATAGTCGCGGGAACACCGGGGAGCTGTTTTTT. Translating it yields CSARDSRGNTGELFF.

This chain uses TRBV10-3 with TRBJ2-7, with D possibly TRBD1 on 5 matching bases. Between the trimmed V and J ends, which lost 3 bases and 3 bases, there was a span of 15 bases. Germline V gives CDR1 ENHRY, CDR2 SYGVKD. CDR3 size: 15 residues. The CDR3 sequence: CAISDGQGGNYEQYF. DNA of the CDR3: TGTGCCATCAGTGATGGACAAGGCGGAAACTACGAGCAGTACTTC.

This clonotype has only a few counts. The chain's CDR3 is CSVELYGAVNEQYF. CDR3 bases: TGCAGCGTTGAACTCTATGGCGCCGTAAACGAGCAGTACTTC. V and J are TRBV29-1 and TRBJ2-7; unclear D gene. This CDR3 has 14 residues. Germline V gene lookup returns CDR1 SQVTM and CDR2 ANQGSEA. Trimming cost V 2 bases and J 5 bases, with 16 bases left between them.

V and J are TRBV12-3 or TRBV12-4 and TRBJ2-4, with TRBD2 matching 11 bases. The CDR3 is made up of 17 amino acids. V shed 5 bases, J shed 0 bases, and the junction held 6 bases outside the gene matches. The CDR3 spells CASSSGTSGLAKNIQYF. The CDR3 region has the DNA TGTGCCAGCAGTAGCGGGACTAGCGGTCTAGCCAAAAACATTCAGTACTTC.

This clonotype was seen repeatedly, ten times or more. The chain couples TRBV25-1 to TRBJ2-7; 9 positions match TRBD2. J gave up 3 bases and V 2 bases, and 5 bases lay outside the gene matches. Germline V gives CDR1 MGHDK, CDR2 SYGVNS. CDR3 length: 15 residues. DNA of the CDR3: TGTGCCAGCAGTGAAGAGGGACTAGCTGGCTACGAGCAGTACTTC. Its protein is CASSEEGLAGYEQYF.

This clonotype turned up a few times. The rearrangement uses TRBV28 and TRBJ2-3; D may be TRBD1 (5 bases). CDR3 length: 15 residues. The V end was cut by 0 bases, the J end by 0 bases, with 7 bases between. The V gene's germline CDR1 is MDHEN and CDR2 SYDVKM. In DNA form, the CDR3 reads TGTGCCAGCAGTTTATGGGACAAGAGCACAGATACGCAGTATTTT. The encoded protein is CASSLWDKSTDTQYF.

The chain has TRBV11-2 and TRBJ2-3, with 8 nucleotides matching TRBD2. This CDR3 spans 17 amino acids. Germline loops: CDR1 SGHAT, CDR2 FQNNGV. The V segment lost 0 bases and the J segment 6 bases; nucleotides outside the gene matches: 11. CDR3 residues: CASSLDILLAGIDTQYF. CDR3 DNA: TGTGCCAGCAGCTTAGATATTTTGCTAGCGGGTATTGATACGCAGTATTTT.

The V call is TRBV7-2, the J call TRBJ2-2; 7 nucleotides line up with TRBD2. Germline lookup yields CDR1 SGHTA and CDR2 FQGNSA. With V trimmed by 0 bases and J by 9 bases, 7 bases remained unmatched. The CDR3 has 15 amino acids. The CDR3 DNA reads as TGTGCCAGCAGCTTAGCGGGGGGGGACTCCCGGGAGCTGTTTTTT. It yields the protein CASSLAGGDSRELFF. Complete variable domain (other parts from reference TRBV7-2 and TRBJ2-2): GAGVSQSPSNKVTEKGKDVELRCDPISGHTALYWYRQSLGQGLEFLIYFQGNSAPDKSGLPSDRFSAERTGGSVSTLTIQRTQQEDSAVYLCASSLAGGDSRELFFGEGSRLTVL.

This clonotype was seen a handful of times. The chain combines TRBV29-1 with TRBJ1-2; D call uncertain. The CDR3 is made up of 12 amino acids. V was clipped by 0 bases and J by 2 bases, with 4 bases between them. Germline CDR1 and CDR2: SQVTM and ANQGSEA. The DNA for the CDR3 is TGCAGCGTTGAAGATAGGAACTATGGCTACACCTTC. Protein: CSVEDRNYGYTF.

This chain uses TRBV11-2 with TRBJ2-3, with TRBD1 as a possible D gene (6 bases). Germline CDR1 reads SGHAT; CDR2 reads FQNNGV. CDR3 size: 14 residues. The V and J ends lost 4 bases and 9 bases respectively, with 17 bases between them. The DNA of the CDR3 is TGTGCCAGCAGCTACCAACAGGGAAAGAGGACGCAGTATTTT. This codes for CASSYQQGKRTQYF.

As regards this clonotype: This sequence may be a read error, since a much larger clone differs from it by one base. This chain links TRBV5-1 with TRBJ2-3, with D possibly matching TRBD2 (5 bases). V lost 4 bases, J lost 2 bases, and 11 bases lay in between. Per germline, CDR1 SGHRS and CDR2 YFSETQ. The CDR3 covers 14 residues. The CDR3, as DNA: TGCGCCAGCAGCACGGGGTTTAACACAGATACGCAGTATTTT. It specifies CASSTGFNTDTQYF.

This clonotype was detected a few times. DNA of the CDR3: TGTGCCAGCAGTGGACAGGCTCGGGACTATGGCTACACCTTC. It specifies CASSGQARDYGYTF. The chain uses TRBV12-3 or TRBV12-4 and TRBJ1-2; TRBD1 agrees at 7 bases. The V segment lost 5 bases and the J segment 3 bases; nucleotides outside the gene matches: 6. This CDR3 is 14 amino acids long.

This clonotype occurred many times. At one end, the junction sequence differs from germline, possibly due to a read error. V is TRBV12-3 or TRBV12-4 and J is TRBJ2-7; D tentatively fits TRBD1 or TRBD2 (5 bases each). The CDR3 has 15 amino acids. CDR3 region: CASSLASGRAYEQYF. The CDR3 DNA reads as TGTGCCAGCAGTCTAGCCTCGGGACGGGCCTACGAGCAGTACTTC.

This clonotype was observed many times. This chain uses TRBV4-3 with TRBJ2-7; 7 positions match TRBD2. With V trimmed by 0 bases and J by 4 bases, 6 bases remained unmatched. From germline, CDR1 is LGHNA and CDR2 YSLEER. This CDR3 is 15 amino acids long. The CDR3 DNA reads TGCGCCAGCAGCCAAGAGGCGGTGGGGGGGTACGAGCAGTACTTC. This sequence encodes CASSQEAVGGYEQYF.

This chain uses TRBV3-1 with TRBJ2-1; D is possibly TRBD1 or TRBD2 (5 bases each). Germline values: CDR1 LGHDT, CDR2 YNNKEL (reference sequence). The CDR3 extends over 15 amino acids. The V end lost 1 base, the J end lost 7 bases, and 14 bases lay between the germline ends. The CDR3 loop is CASSQVARQRNEQFF. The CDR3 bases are TGTGCCAGCAGCCAAGTAGCGCGACAGAGGAATGAGCAGTTCTTC.